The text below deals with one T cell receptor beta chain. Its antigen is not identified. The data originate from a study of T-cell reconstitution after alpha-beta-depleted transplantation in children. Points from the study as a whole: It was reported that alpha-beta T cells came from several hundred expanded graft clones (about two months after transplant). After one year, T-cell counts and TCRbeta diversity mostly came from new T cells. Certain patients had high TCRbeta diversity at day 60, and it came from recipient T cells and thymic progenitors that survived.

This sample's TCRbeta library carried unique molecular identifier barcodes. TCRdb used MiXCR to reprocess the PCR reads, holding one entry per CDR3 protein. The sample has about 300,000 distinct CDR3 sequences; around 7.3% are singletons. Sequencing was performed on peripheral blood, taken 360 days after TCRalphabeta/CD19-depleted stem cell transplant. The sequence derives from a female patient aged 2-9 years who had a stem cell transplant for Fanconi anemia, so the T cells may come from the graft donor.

In DNA form, the CDR3 reads TGTGCCAGCAGCAAACAGGGCAACACAGATACGCAGTATTTT. Its protein is CASSKQGNTDTQYF. The rearrangement uses TRBV7-3 and TRBJ2-3, with D possibly TRBD1 on 6 matching bases. The germline CDR1 and CDR2 sequences are SGHTA and FQGTGA. The CDR3 runs to 14 residues. V gave up 5 bases and J gave up 2 bases, with 11 bases separating them.